A single sample gave rise to the 22 T cell receptor beta chains below, sequenced in a study of OX40 agonist ivuxolimab in advanced cancers. Produced via immunoSEQ multiplex PCR; TCRdb's table is partial and in-frame only. The sample shows 70,000 or so clones, 80% of them seen only once. This sample comprised CD4+ or CD8+ T cells sorted from blood, obtained in a trial of the OX40 agonist ivuxolimab. These receptors originate from an adult with an advanced solid tumor such as melanoma, head and neck, liver or kidney cancer.

J is TRBJ2-3 and V is TRBV7-8, with 10 bases aligning to TRBD2. CDR3 length: 14 residues. Germline V gene lookup returns CDR1 SGHVS and CDR2 FQNEAQ. Unmatched junction bases numbered 6, after V lost 4 bases and J lost 8 bases. CDR3 protein: CASSSSGGGRTQYF. The CDR3 DNA reads TGTGCCAGCAGCTCGAGCGGGGGGGGCCGTACGCAGTATTTT.

The V call is TRBV11-3, the J call TRBJ2-3; 8 positions match TRBD1. Unmatched junction bases numbered 5, after V lost 3 bases and J lost 3 bases. Germline V gives CDR1 SGHNT, CDR2 YENEEA. This CDR3 has 15 amino acids. CDR3 residues: CASSLEGQETDTQYF. The CDR3 region has the DNA TGTGCCAGCAGCTTGGAGGGACAGGAGACAGATACGCAGTATTTT.

This clone was found once. The rearrangement uses TRBV30 and TRBJ1-2; 9 bases fit TRBD1. The V segment lost 6 bases and the J segment 3 bases; nucleotides outside the gene matches: 5. The germline V gene encodes CDR1 GTSNPN and CDR2 SVGIG (reference sequence). There are 13 residues in the CDR3. CDR3 in DNA: TGTGCCTGTGGACAGGGGTTCGACTATGGCTACACCTTC. Encoded protein: CACGQGFDYGYTF.

The rearrangement uses TRBV6-6 and TRBJ2-3; 12 bases match TRBD2. The CDR3 runs to 16 residues. Germline V CDR1 and CDR2: MNHNY, SVGAGI (reference sequence). The V gene end was trimmed by 2 bases and the J gene end by 3 bases; junction bases not matched to a gene: 3. DNA for the CDR3: TGTGCCAGCAGTTACCTAGCGGGGGGGCCAACAGATACGCAGTATTTT. Translating it yields CASSYLAGGPTDTQYF.

V is TRBV18 and J is TRBJ1-5, with D perhaps matching TRBD1 (5 bases). The CDR3 has 16 residues. Germline CDR1 and CDR2: KGHSH and LQKENI. Trimming took 0 bases from V and 4 from J, leaving 13 bases between them. CDR3 bases: TGTGCCAGCTCACCACCGGGGATGACAGAGAATCAGCCCCAGCATTTT. The encoded protein is CASSPPGMTENQPQHF.

The chain is built from TRBV18 and TRBJ2-5; tentatively, D is TRBD1 or TRBD2 (5 bases each). The V end lost 1 base, the J end lost 5 bases, and 5 bases lay between the germline ends. Germline V CDR1 and CDR2: KGHSH, LQKENI. The CDR3 has 12 residues. DNA for the CDR3: TGTGCCAGCTCACCACGGGGGGAGACCCAGTACTTC. Translated: CASSPRGETQYF.

V usage is TRBV30 and J usage is TRBJ2-7; TRBD2 agrees at 7 bases. The CDR3 runs 15 residues. The V and J ends lost 3 bases and 2 bases, in that order; junction bases with no gene match: 10. The V gene's germline CDR1 is GTSNPN and CDR2 SVGIG (reference sequence). This chain's CDR3 is CAWRGRGPGTYEQYF. Written as DNA, the CDR3 is TGTGCCTGGAGGGGGAGGGGACCGGGCACCTACGAGCAGTACTTC.

The J gene is TRBJ1-1, the V gene TRBV11-1; weak D call: TRBD1 (5 bases). Germline values: CDR1 SGHAT, CDR2 FQDESV (reference sequence). Trimming pared 5 bases from V and 4 bases from J, leaving 17 bases between. This CDR3 region has 15 residues. The CDR3 protein is CASSLGTPLGTEAFF. In DNA, the CDR3 is TGTGCCAGCAGCCTCGGGACCCCGTTGGGCACTGAAGCTTTCTTT.

This chain uses TRBV6-5 with TRBJ1-2; 7 bases fit TRBD1. The CDR3 consists of 14 residues. Per the germline V gene, CDR1 is MNHEY and CDR2 is SVGAGI. The V gene end was trimmed by 5 bases and the J gene end by 4 bases; junction bases not matched to a gene: 7. The CDR3 is CASSDTGEAYGYTF. In DNA form, the CDR3 reads TGTGCCAGCAGTGACACAGGGGAGGCCTATGGCTACACCTTC.

The rearrangement joins TRBV4-3 to TRBJ1-4; D is perhaps TRBD1 (5 bases). This CDR3 has 16 amino acids. The V gene lost 1 base and the J gene lost 1 base, with 10 bases spanning the gap. The germline V gene encodes CDR1 LGHNA and CDR2 YSLEER. CDR3 sequence: CASSQGWGGTNEKLFF. In nucleotides, the CDR3 is TGCGCCAGCAGCCAAGGGTGGGGGGGAACTAATGAAAAACTGTTTTTT.

The chain carries TRBV5-1 and TRBJ1-1, with 7 bases identical to TRBD1. This CDR3 has 15 residues. The J segment lost 7 bases and the V segment lost 0 bases, leaving 9 bases of the junction unmatched. Germline V gene data show CDR1 as SGHRS and CDR2 as YFSETQ. CDR3 sequence (DNA): TGCGCCAGCAGCTTGGGGGACAGCGGCCGGCTTGAAGCTTTCTTT. Translated: CASSLGDSGRLEAFF.

This clone was recorded once. The genes are TRBV29-1 and TRBJ2-7, with 7 bases fitting TRBD1. The ends lost 6 bases at V and 1 base at J; junction bases unmatched: 9. The CDR3 is 14 amino acids. Germline CDR1 is SQVTM and CDR2 is ANQGSEA. This CDR3 is CSVRRDSWSYEQYF. The CDR3 DNA reads TGCAGCGTCCGTCGGGACAGTTGGTCCTACGAGCAGTACTTC.

V and J are TRBV19 and TRBJ2-3, with D perhaps matching TRBD2 (5 bases). The germline V gene has CDR1 LNHDA and CDR2 SQIVND (reference sequence). The CDR3 totals 16 residues. V lost 4 bases to trimming and J lost 3 bases, with 17 bases between them. CDR3 bases: TGTGCCAGTAGTACTACACTAGGAAGCATAACAGATACGCAGTATTTT. This sequence encodes CASSTTLGSITDTQYF.

This clone has just one count. This CDR3 reads CASSLYGTGNYGYTF. The CDR3 bases are TGTGCCAGCAGCTTGTACGGGACAGGGAACTATGGCTACACCTTC. The rearrangement uses TRBV5-6 and TRBJ1-2, with 9 bases that match TRBD1. V trimming: 1 base; J trimming: 2 bases; junction bases outside the gene matches: 3. Per germline, CDR1 SGHDT and CDR2 YYEEEE. CDR3 size: 15 residues.

The genes are TRBV2 and TRBJ2-7, with a tentative D call TRBD1 (6 bases). Germline values: CDR1 SNHLY, CDR2 FYNNEI. The CDR3 has 14 amino acids. The V end was cut by 6 bases, the J end by 2 bases, with 14 bases between. CDR3 nucleotides: TGTGCCAGCAGGCCTTCAGGGGCCGCCTACGAGCAGTACTTC. Its protein is CASRPSGAAYEQYF.

The genes are TRBV11-1 and TRBJ2-3; D is possibly TRBD2 (7 bases). Trimming pared 3 bases from V and 4 bases from J, leaving 14 bases between. CDR1 and CDR2 (germline): SGHAT, FQDESV (reference sequence). The CDR3 has 15 residues. As DNA, the CDR3 is TGTGCCAGCAGCTTGGTCGCGGGGGCTCCAGATACGCAGTATTTT. Translated, it gives CASSLVAGAPDTQYF. The variable domain in full, completed from reference TRBV11-1 and TRBJ2-3, reads EAEVAQSPRYKITEKSQAVAFWCDPISGHATLYWYRQILGQGPELLVQFQDESVVDDSQLPKDRFSAERLKGVDSTLKIQPAELGDSAMYLCASSLVAGAPDTQYFGPGTRLTVL.

The chain has TRBV6-1 and TRBJ1-2; the D gene is possibly TRBD1 (5 bases). The V end was cut by 5 bases, the J end by 2 bases, with 15 bases between. This CDR3 region has 15 residues. Germline lookup yields CDR1 MNHNS and CDR2 SASEGT. The CDR3 sequence is CASSSDRGGNYGYTF. DNA for the CDR3: TGTGCCAGCAGTTCGGATAGGGGTGGCAACTATGGCTACACCTTC.

The V call is TRBV5-1, the J call TRBJ2-5; 10 nucleotides line up with TRBD1. CDR3 length: 16 amino acids. The junction had 8 bases not matched to a gene; V was cut back by 4 bases and J by 2 bases. Germline-derived CDR1 and CDR2 are SGHRS and YFSETQ. This chain's CDR3 is CASSLTPGQGQETQYF. As DNA, the CDR3 is TGCGCCAGCAGCCTTACCCCGGGACAGGGGCAAGAGACCCAGTACTTC.

This rearrangement joins TRBV15 to TRBJ1-4; D unresolved. This CDR3 has 14 residues. The V end was cut by 3 bases, the J end by 7 bases, with 12 bases between. Germline V gene sequence: CDR1 LNHNV, CDR2 YYDKDF (reference sequence). CDR3 loop: CATSRDSDGEKLFF. The CDR3 nucleotides read TGTGCCACCAGCAGGGATAGCGATGGTGAAAAACTGTTTTTT.

The V and J genes are TRBV11-2 and TRBJ2-7; D is undetermined. Germline CDR1 SGHAT, CDR2 FQNNGV. V was trimmed by 0 bases and J by 3 bases, leaving 3 bases between them. The length of the CDR3 is 12 residues. CDR3 in amino acids: CASSLDSYEQYF. The CDR3 DNA is TGTGCCAGCAGCTTAGACAGCTACGAGCAGTACTTC.

The V gene is TRBV4-1, the J gene TRBJ1-2; the D gene is possibly TRBD1 (6 bases). CDR1 and CDR2 from the germline V gene are MGHRA and YSYEKL. V lost 4 bases, J lost 8 bases, and 17 bases lay in between. This CDR3 region has 14 residues. For the CDR3, the DNA is TGCGCCAGCAGCCCTGACGGGACACGCCTAGGCTACACCTTC. Encoded protein: CASSPDGTRLGYTF.

The chain uses TRBV18 and TRBJ1-3, with D possibly matching TRBD1 (6 bases). Between the trimmed V and J ends, which lost 0 bases and 1 base, there was a span of 13 bases. The germline V gene encodes CDR1 KGHSH and CDR2 LQKENI. The CDR3 is 17 amino acids. The CDR3 nucleotides are TGTGCCAGCTCACCACCCTCACACAGGGAGTCTGGAAACACCATATATTTT. It encodes CASSPPSHRESGNTIYF.